This TCR beta chain is from a study of glioma-infiltrating T cells. Broader study findings: Very few CDR3 sequences were shared between tissue and blood. Non-neoplastic patients had below-expected tissue-blood divergence, while all gliomas exceeded expectation.

A note on this clonotype: The antigen is undetermined.

The CDR3 covers 17 residues. The germline CDR1 and CDR2 sequences are MGHRA and YSYEKL. V was shortened by 0 bases and J by 0 bases, with 14 bases between the two germline ends. Using RNA template, CDR3s of TCR alpha and beta were amplified with iRepertoire arm-PCR. MiXCR, applied by TCRdb to the multiplex PCR reads, yields one record per CDR3 protein. The sample has 170,000 or so distinct CDR3 sequences, about 46% seen once; the top ten hold roughly 5.5%. The source of this sequence is a human donor with low-grade glioma or glioblastoma, undergoing nonglioma brain surgery, or in good health (not recorded which). The chain joins TRBV4-1 to TRBJ1-1; the D is unclear. Sequenced material: glioma tissue, nonneoplastic brain tissue, or PBMCs (not recorded which). CDR3 in DNA: TGCGCCAGCAGCCAAGATCCCTTCGCAGGCCTGAACACTGAAGCTTTCTTT. It yields the protein CASSQDPFAGLNTEAFF.